The 18 T cell receptor beta chains given below trace back to one sample, sequenced in a study of blood T cell repertoires in COVID-19. Sequencing used immunoSEQ multiplex PCR; TCRdb keeps in-frame clones, though not all of them. Of approximately 230,000 clones listed, 80% to 90% are singletons. Input material: PBMCs or T cells enriched from blood (not recorded which). The receptors stem from a man aged 35 to 55 who had recovered from COVID-19.

The chain links TRBV9 to TRBJ1-1; 7 bases are shared with TRBD1. CDR1 is SGDLS, CDR2 YYNGEE, per germline. The CDR3 extends over 14 amino acids. The V gene end was trimmed by 3 bases and the J gene end by 2 bases; junction bases not matched to a gene: 4. The CDR3 protein is CASSARQGNTEAFF. Here the CDR3 DNA reads TGTGCCAGCAGCGCAAGACAGGGTAACACTGAAGCTTTCTTT.

The V and J genes are TRBV5-1 and TRBJ2-1; TRBD2 matches at 10 bases. The J segment lost 4 bases and the V segment lost 4 bases, leaving 5 bases of the junction unmatched. The V gene's germline CDR1 is SGHRS and CDR2 YFSETQ. The CDR3 consists of 15 residues. The CDR3 here is CASSLTSGAYNEQFF. The CDR3 region has the DNA TGCGCCAGCAGCCTTACTAGCGGGGCTTACAATGAGCAGTTCTTC.

The CDR3 bases are TGTGCCAGCAGCCCACCGGGGGGGGCGGACTATGGCTACACCTTC. Its protein product is CASSPPGGADYGYTF. J is TRBJ1-2 and V is TRBV5-4; TRBD1 might be the D (6 bases). CDR3 length: 15 amino acids. Germline V gene data show CDR1 as SGHNT and CDR2 as YYREEE (reference sequence). V was shortened by 4 bases and J by 3 bases, with 16 bases between the two germline ends.

The genes are TRBV19 and TRBJ2-1; 13 bases fit TRBD2. Germline trimming cut 5 bases from V and 4 bases from J; bases unmatched to any gene: 5. There are 16 residues in the CDR3. From germline, CDR1 is LNHDA and CDR2 SQIVND (reference sequence). This chain's CDR3 is CASSAPGLAGYNEQFF. The CDR3 DNA sequence: TGTGCCAGTAGTGCGCCGGGACTAGCGGGGTACAATGAGCAGTTCTTC.

The DNA for the CDR3 is TGCGCCAGCCGGGGGGGGCCTTTTACAGATACGCAGTATTTT. This translates into CASRGGPFTDTQYF. The chain combines TRBV5-1 with TRBJ2-3; 8 bases map to TRBD2. The CDR3 is 14 amino acids. With 7 bases clipped from V and 3 bases from J, the junction kept 7 bases outside the gene matches. Germline CDR1 is SGHRS and CDR2 is YFSETQ. Full variable domain (remainder filled in from reference TRBV5-1 and TRBJ2-3): KAGVTQTPRYLIKTRGQQVTLSCSPISGHRSVSWYQQTPGQGLQFLFEYFSETQRNKGNFPGRFSGRQFSNSRSEMNVSTLELGDSALYLCASRGGPFTDTQYFGPGTRLTVL.

This clone was recorded only once. The chain links TRBV10-3 to TRBJ1-5; no clear D gene. Germline V gene lookup returns CDR1 ENHRY and CDR2 SYGVKD. Trimming removed 0 bases at V and 6 bases at J, with 3 bases between. The CDR3 has 12 amino acids. In DNA form, the CDR3 reads TGTGCCATCAGTGAGTCTAGTCAGCCCCAGCATTTT. Translated: CAISESSQPQHF.

This clone was observed a handful of times. The genes are TRBV27 and TRBJ2-2, with D possibly matching TRBD2 (5 bases). The CDR3 covers 17 residues. Trimming took off 1 base at V and 1 base at J, with 13 bases between the two ends. The germline CDR1 and CDR2 sequences are MNHEY and SMNVEV (reference sequence). The CDR3 DNA reads as TGTGCCAGCAGTTTATTCTCGCGACTAATGAACACCGGGGAGCTGTTTTTT. It translates to CASSLFSRLMNTGELFF.

The chain links TRBV30 to TRBJ1-5; a possible D gene is TRBD1 (5 bases). Germline V gene data show CDR1 as GTSNPN and CDR2 as SVGIG (reference sequence). V was cut by 4 bases and J by 0 bases, with 13 bases left in between. This CDR3 has 15 residues. The CDR3 nucleotides read TGTGCCTGGAATAAGGGGCTCTATAGCAATCAGCCCCAGCATTTT. Its translation: CAWNKGLYSNQPQHF.

The chain has TRBV6-5 and TRBJ2-7; 8 bases fit TRBD2. The V segment lost 0 bases and the J segment 5 bases; nucleotides outside the gene matches: 9. From germline, CDR1 is MNHEY and CDR2 SVGAGI. The CDR3 sequence is 16 residues long. CDR3 in DNA: TGTGCCAGCAGTTACTCTTTAGCGGGGAGGGGTCACGAGCAGTACTTC. It codes for CASSYSLAGRGHEQYF.

The J gene is TRBJ2-7, the V gene TRBV14, with 9 bases identical to TRBD1. The CDR3 covers 13 residues. V gave up 5 bases and J gave up 3 bases; unmatched junction bases: 2. Germline V gene sequence: CDR1 SGHDN, CDR2 FVKESK. The CDR3 nucleotides are TGTGCCAGCAGCTCGGGACAGGGCTACGAGCAGTACTTC. This translates into CASSSGQGYEQYF.

CDR3 sequence (DNA): TGTGCCAGCACCAGGGGACTAGCGGAAGGAGGGACCCAGTACTTC. Encoded protein: CASTRGLAEGGTQYF. V is TRBV2 and J is TRBJ2-5, with 11 bases lining up with TRBD2. V was pared by 7 bases and J by 7 bases, with 11 bases of the junction left unmatched. The CDR3 is 15 amino acids. CDR1 is SNHLY, CDR2 FYNNEI, per germline.

The rearrangement links TRBV28 to TRBJ1-5, with D possibly being TRBD1 (6 bases). With 8 bases removed from V and 0 bases from J, the gap between germline ends came to 23 bases. Germline V gene lookup returns CDR1 MDHEN and CDR2 SYDVKM. The CDR3 length is 18 residues. CDR3: CASHMGPRGVYSNQPQHF. CDR3 DNA: TGTGCCAGCCACATGGGACCCAGGGGCGTTTATAGCAATCAGCCCCAGCATTTT.

The J gene is TRBJ1-1, the V gene TRBV7-9; 7 positions match TRBD1. Trimming removed 5 bases from V and 11 bases from J; junction bases left unmatched: 8. Germline CDR1 is SEHNR and CDR2 is FQNEAQ (reference sequence). The CDR3 runs 12 residues. Written as DNA, the CDR3 is TGTGCCAGCAGCAGAGAGAGGGGGCAGGCTTTCTTT. Its protein product is CASSRERGQAFF.

This chain joins TRBV19 and TRBJ1-2, with 10 nucleotides matching TRBD1. After removal of 3 bases from V and 2 bases from J, the junction contained 3 bases not matched to a gene. The CDR3 runs to 15 residues. Germline V gene data show CDR1 as LNHDA and CDR2 as SQIVND (reference sequence). Here the CDR3 reads CASSIPGQGNYGYTF. The CDR3 DNA sequence: TGTGCCAGTAGTATTCCGGGACAGGGGAACTATGGCTACACCTTC.

The rearrangement uses TRBV29-1 and TRBJ2-3, with 11 bases aligning to TRBD1. The junction had 3 bases not matched to a gene; V was cut back by 4 bases and J by 3 bases. Germline CDR1 reads SQVTM; CDR2 reads ANQGSEA. The CDR3 contains 14 residues. CDR3 nucleotides: TGCAGCGTTGGCGGGACAGGGGGGACAGATACGCAGTATTTT. Amino acids: CSVGGTGGTDTQYF.

The chain is built from TRBV19 and TRBJ1-4; maybe TRBD1 (5 bases). In germline, CDR1 is LNHDA, CDR2 SQIVND (reference sequence). Trimming removed 1 base at V and 5 bases at J, with 14 bases between. This CDR3 is built from 16 residues. The CDR3 sequence is CASSIGGGAANEKLFF. CDR3 nucleotides: TGTGCCAGTAGTATAGGAGGCGGGGCTGCGAATGAAAAACTGTTTTTT.

CDR3 residues: CASRDRNIQYF. CDR3 bases: TGTGCCAGCCGGGACAGAAACATTCAGTACTTC. The chain joins TRBV28 to TRBJ2-4, with TRBD1 matching 7 bases. V dropped 8 bases and J dropped 6; count of bases not matched to a gene: 1. The CDR3 contains 11 residues. CDR1 is MDHEN and CDR2 is SYDVKM in the germline V gene.

The chain joins TRBV11-2 to TRBJ1-3; TRBD1 is a possible D gene (6 bases). Germline assignment: CDR1 SGHAT and CDR2 FQNNGV. The CDR3 loop spans 15 amino acids. Trimming pared 3 bases from V and 9 bases from J, leaving 18 bases between. The CDR3 loop is CASSFQRQAASTIYF. In nucleotides, the CDR3 is TGTGCCAGCAGCTTCCAACGACAGGCCGCTTCCACCATATATTTT. Full variable domain (outside the CDR3, taken from reference TRBV11-2 and TRBJ1-3): EAGVAQSPRYKIIEKRQSVAFWCNPISGHATLYWYQQILGQGPKLLIQFQNNGVVDDSQLPKDRFSAERLKGVDSTLKIQPAKLEDSAVYLCASSFQRQAASTIYFGEGSWLTVV.